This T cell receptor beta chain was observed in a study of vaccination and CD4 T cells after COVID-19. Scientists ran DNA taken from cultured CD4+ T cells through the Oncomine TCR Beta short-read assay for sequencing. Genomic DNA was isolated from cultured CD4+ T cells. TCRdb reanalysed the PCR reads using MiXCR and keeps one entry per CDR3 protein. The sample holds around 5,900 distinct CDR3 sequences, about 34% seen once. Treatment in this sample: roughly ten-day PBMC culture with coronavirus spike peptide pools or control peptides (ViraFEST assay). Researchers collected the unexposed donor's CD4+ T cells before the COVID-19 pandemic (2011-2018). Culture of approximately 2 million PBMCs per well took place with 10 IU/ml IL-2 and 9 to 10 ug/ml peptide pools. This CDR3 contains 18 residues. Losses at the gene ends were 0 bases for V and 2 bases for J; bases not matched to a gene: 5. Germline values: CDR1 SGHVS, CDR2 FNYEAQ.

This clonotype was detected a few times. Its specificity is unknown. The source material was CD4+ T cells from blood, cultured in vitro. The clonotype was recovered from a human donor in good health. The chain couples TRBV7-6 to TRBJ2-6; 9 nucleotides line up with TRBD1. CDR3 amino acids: CASSLALTGGAGANVLTF. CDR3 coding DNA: TGTGCCAGCAGCTTAGCGCTCACAGGGGGCGCTGGGGCCAACGTCCTGACTTTC.